This TCR beta chain was recorded in a study of blood T cell repertoires in COVID-19. Across the whole study: There were acute and convalescent COVID-19 samples, and they came from the United States, Italy and Spain.

The data were produced by immunoSEQ multiplex PCR, yet TCRdb's version contains in-frame clones alone and is incomplete. The table has about 110,000 clones, almost 85% seen once. The V segment lost 1 base and the J segment 4 bases; nucleotides outside the gene matches: 20. Germline lookup yields CDR1 LNHDA and CDR2 SQIVND (reference sequence). The length of the CDR3 is 21 residues. The chain combines TRBV19 with TRBJ2-2; 8 bases agree with TRBD1. The source material was peripheral blood. The clonotype originates from a human donor in a cohort sampled during active COVID-19. DNA for the CDR3: TGTGCCAGTAGTATAGGGCCCCTCGACAGGGGAGCCCGATTTGGCACCGGGGAGCTGTTTTTT. This encodes CASSIGPLDRGARFGTGELFF.